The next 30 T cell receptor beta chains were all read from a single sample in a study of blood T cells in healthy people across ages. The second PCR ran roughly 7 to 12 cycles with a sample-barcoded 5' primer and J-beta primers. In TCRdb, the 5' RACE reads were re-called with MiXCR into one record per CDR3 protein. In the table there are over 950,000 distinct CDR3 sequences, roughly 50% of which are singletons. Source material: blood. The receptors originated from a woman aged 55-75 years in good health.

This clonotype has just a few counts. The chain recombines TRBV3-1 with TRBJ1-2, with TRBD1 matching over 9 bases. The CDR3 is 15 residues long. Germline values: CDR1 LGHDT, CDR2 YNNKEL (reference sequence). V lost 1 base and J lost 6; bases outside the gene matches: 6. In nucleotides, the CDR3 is TGTGCCAGCAGCCAAGCCCGGGGACAGGGTAATGGCTACACCTTC. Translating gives CASSQARGQGNGYTF.

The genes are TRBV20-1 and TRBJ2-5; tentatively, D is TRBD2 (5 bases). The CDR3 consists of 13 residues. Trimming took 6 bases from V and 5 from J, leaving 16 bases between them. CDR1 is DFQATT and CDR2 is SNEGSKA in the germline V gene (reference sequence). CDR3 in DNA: TGCAGTGCACTACTAGAGATGTTGGAGACCCAGTACTTC. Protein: CSALLEMLETQYF.

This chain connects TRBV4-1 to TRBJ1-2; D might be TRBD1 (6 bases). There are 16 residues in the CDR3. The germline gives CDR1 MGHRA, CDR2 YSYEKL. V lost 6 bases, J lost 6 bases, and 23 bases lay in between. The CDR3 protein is CASRRPGQTVFNGYTF. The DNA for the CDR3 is TGCGCCAGCAGACGTCCGGGACAAACCGTATTCAATGGCTACACCTTC.

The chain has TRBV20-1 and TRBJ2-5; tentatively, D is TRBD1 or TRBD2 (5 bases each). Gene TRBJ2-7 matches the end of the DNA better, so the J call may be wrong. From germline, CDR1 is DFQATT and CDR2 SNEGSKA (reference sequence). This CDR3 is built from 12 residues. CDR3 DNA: TGCAGTGCTAGTCAGGGAGCGGACGAGCAGTACTTC. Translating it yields CSASQGADEQYF.

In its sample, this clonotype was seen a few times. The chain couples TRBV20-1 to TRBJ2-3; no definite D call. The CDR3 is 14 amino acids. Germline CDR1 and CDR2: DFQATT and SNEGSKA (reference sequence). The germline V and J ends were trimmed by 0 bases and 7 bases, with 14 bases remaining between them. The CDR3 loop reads CSARDLTGLYTQYF. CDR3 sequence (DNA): TGCAGTGCTAGAGATTTGACGGGCTTATATACGCAGTATTTT.

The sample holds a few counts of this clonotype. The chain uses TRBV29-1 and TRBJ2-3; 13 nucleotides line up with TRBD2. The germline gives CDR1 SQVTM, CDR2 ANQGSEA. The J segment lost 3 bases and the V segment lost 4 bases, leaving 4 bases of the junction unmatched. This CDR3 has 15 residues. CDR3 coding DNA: TGCAGCGTTGGGACTAGCGGGAGCGAGACAGATACGCAGTATTTT. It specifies CSVGTSGSETDTQYF.

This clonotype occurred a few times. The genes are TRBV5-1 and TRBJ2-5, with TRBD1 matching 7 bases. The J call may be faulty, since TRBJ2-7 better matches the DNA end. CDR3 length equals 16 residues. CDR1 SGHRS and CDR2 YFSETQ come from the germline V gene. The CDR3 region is CASLLPVRDSHYEQYF. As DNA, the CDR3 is TGCGCCAGCTTGCTACCGGTGAGGGACAGCCACTACGAGCAGTACTTC.

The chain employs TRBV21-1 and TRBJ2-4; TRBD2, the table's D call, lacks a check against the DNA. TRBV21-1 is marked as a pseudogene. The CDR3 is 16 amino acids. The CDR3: CAIRPQGPNLKNIQYF. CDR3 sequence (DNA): TGTGCCATCCGACCTCAGGGCCCCAACCTCAAAAACATTCAGTACTTC.

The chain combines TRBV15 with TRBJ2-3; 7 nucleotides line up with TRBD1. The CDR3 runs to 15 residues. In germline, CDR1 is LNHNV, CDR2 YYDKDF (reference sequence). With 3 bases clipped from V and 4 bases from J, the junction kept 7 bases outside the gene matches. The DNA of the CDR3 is TGTGCCACCAGCAGGCAGGGGGATCTGGCAGATACGCAGTATTTT. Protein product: CATSRQGDLADTQYF.

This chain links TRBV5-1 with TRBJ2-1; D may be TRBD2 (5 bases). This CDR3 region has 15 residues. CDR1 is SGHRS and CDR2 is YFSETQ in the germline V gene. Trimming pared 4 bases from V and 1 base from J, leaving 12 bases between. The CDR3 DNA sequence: TGCGCCAGCAGCCCCGGGTGGACTTCCTACAATGAGCAGTTCTTC. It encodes CASSPGWTSYNEQFF. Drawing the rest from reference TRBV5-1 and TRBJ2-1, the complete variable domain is KAGVTQTPRYLIKTRGQQVTLSCSPISGHRSVSWYQQTPGQGLQFLFEYFSETQRNKGNFPGRFSGRQFSNSRSEMNVSTLELGDSALYLCASSPGWTSYNEQFFGPGTRLTVL.

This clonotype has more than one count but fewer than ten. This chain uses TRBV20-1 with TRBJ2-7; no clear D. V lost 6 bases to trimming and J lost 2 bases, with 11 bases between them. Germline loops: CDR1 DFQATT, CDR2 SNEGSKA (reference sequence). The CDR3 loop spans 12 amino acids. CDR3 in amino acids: CSAPADPYEQYF. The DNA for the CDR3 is TGCAGTGCCCCGGCAGACCCCTACGAGCAGTACTTC.

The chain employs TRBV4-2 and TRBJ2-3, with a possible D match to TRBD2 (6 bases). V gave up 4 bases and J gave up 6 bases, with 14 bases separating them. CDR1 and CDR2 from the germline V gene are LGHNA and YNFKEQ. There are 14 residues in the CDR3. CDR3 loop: CASSPGRSQDTQYF. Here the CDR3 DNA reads TGTGCCAGCAGCCCGGGGAGGTCCCAGGATACGCAGTATTTT.

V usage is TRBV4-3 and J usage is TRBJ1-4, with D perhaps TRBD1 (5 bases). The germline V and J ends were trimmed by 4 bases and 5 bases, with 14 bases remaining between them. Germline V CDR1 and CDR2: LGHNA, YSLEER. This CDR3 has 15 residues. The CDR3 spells CASSRNRQTNEKLFF. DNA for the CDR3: TGCGCCAGCAGCCGAAACAGACAGACGAATGAAAAACTGTTTTTT.

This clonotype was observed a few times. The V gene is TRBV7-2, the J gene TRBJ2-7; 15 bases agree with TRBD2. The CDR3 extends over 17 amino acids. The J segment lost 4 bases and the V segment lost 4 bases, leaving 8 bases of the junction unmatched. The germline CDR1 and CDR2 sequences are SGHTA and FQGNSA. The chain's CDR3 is CASSSLEGTSGGYEQYF. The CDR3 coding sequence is TGTGCCAGCAGCTCTTTGGAGGGGACTAGCGGGGGGTACGAGCAGTACTTC.

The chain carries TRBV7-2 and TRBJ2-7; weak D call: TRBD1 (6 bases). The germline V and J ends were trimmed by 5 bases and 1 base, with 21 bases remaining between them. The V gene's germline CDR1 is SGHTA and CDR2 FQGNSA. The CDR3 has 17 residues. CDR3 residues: CASSLSLGYRVSYEQYF. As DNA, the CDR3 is TGTGCCAGCAGCCTTAGCCTAGGTTACAGGGTTTCCTACGAGCAGTACTTC.

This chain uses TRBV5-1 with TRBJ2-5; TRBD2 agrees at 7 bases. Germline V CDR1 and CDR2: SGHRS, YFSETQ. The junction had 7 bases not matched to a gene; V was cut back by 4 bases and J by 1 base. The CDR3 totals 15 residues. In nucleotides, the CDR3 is TGCGCCAGCAGCCCAGAGCGGGGTCCCCAAGAGACCCAGTACTTC. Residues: CASSPERGPQETQYF.

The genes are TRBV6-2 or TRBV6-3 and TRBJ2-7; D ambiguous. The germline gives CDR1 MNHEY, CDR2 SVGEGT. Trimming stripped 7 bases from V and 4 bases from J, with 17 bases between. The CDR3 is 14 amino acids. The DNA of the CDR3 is TGTGCCAGCACCCCTTCCGGCAGTCCATACGAGCAGTACTTC. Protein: CASTPSGSPYEQYF.

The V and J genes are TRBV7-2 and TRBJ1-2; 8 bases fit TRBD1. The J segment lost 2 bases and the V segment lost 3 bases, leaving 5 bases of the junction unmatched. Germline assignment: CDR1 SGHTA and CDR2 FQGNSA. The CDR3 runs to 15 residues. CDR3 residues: CASSFPQGANYGYTF. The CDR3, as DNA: TGTGCCAGCAGCTTTCCCCAGGGGGCGAACTATGGCTACACCTTC. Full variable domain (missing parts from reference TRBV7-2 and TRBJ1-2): GAGVSQSPSNKVTEKGKDVELRCDPISGHTALYWYRQSLGQGLEFLIYFQGNSAPDKSGLPSDRFSAERTGGSVSTLTIQRTQQEDSAVYLCASSFPQGANYGYTFGSGTRLTVV.

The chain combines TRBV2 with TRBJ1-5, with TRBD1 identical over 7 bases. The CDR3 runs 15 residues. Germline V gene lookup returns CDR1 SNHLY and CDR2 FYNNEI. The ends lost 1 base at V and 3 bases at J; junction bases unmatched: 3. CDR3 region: CASSEGGQLNQPQHF. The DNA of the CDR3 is TGTGCCAGCAGTGAAGGGGGACAGCTCAATCAGCCCCAGCATTTT.

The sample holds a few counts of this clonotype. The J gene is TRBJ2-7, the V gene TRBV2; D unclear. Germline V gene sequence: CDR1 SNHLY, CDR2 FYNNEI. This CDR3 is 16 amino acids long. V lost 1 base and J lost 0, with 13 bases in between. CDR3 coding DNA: TGTGCCAGCAGTGAAGGGCCACCTTGGCTCTCCTACGAGCAGTACTTC. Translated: CASSEGPPWLSYEQYF.

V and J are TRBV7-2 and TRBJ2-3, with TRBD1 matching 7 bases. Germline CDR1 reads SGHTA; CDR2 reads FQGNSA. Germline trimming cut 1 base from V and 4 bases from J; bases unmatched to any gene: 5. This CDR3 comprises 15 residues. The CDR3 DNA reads TGTGCCAGCAGCTTAGGGGTAGGACAGGCAGATACGCAGTATTTT. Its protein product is CASSLGVGQADTQYF.

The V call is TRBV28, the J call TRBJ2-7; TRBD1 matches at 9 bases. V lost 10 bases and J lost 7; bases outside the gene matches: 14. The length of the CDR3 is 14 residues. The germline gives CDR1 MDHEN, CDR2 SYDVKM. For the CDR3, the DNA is TGTGCCACCGAATTACTCGGGACAGGGCGGGAGCAGTACTTC. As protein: CATELLGTGREQYF.

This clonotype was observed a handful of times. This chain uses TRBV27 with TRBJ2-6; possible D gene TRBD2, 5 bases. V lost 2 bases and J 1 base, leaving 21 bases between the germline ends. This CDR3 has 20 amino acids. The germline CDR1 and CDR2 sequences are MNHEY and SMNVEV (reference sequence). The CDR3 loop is CASSLPLRENHASGANVLTF. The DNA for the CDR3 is TGTGCCAGCAGTTTACCCCTACGGGAAAACCACGCTTCTGGGGCCAACGTCCTGACTTTC.

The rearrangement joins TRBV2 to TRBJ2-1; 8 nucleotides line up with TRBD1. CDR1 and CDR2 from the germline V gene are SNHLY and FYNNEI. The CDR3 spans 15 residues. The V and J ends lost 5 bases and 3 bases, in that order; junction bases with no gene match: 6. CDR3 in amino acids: CASSSDRGVYNEQFF. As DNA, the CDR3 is TGTGCCAGCAGTTCCGACAGGGGCGTCTACAATGAGCAGTTCTTC. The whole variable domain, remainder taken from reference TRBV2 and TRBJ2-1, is EPEVTQTPSHQVTQMGQEVILRCVPISNHLYFYWYRQILGQKVEFLVSFYNNEISEKSEIFDDQFSVERPDGSNFTLKIRSTKLEDSAMYFCASSSDRGVYNEQFFGPGTRLTVL.

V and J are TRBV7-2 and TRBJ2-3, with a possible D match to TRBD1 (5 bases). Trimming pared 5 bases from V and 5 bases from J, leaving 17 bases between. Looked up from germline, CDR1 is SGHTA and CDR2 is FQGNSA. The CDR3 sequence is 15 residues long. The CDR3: CASSQQIGAVDTQYF. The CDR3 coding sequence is TGTGCCAGCAGCCAACAGATTGGGGCGGTAGATACGCAGTATTTT.

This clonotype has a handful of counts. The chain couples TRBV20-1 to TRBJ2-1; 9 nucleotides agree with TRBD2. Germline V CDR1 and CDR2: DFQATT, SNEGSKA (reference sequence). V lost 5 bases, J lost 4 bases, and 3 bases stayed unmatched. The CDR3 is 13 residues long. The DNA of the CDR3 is TGCAGTGCTCCAGCGGGAGGTTACAATGAGCAGTTCTTC. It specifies CSAPAGGYNEQFF.

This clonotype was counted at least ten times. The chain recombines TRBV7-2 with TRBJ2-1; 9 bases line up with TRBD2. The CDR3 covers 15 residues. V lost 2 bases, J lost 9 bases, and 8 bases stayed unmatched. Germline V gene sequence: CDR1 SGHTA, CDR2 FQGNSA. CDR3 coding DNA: TGTGCCAGCAGCTTACGGCGGGAGGGCCGGGTTGAGCAGTTCTTC. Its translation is CASSLRREGRVEQFF.

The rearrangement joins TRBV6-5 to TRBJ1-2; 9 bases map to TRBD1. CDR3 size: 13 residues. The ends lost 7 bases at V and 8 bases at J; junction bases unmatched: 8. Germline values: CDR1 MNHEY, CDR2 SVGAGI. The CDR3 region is CASKTGQGGGYTF. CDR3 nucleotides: TGTGCCAGCAAAACGGGACAGGGCGGGGGCTACACCTTC.

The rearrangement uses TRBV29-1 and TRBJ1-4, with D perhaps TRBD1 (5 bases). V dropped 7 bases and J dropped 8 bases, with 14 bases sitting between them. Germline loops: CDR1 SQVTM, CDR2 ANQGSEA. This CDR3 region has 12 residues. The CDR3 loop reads CSGWDSPEKLFF. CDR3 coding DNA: TGCAGCGGTTGGGACTCCCCCGAAAAACTGTTTTTT.

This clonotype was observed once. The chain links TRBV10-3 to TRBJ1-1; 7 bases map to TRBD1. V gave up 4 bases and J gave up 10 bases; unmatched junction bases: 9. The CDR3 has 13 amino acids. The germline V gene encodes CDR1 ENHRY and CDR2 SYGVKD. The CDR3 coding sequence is TGTGCCATCAGTGGACCCCAGGGGGAACGAGCTTTCTTT. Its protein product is CAISGPQGERAFF.